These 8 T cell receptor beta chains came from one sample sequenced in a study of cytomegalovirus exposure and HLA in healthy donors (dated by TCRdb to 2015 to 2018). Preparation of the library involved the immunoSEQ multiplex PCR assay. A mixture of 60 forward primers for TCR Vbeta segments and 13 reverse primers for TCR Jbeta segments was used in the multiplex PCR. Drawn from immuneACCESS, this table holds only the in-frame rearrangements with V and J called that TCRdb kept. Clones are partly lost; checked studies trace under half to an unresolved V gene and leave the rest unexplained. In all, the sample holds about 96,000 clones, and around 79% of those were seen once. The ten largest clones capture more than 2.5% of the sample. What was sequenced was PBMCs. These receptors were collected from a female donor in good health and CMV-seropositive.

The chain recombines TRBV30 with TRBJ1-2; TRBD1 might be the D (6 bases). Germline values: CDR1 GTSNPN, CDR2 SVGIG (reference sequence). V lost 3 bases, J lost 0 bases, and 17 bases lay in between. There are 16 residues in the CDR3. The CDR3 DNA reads TGTGCCTGGAGCCTCCAAACAGGGCCAGCTAACTATGGCTACACCTTC. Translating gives CAWSLQTGPANYGYTF.

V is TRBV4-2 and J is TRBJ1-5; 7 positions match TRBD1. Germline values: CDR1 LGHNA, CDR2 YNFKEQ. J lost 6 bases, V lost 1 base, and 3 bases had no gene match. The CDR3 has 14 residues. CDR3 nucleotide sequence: TGTGCCAGCAGCCAAGCAGGGGGAACTCAGCCCCAGCATTTT. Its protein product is CASSQAGGTQPQHF.

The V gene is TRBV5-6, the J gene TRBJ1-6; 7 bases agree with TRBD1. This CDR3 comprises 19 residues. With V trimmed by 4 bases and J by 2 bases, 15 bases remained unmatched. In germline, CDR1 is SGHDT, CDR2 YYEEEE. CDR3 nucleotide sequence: TGTGCCAGCAGCCGCGGTACAGGGGCGCAGGACGCCTATAATTCACCCCTCCACTTT. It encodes CASSRGTGAQDAYNSPLHF. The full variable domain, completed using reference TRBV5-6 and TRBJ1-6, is DAGVTQSPTHLIKTRGQQVTLRCSPKSGHDTVSWYQQALGQGPQFIFQYYEEEERQRGNFPDRFSGHQFPNYSSELNVNALLLGDSALYLCASSRGTGAQDAYNSPLHFGNGTRLTVT.

CDR3 protein: CASSFWGGASNEQFF. The CDR3 bases are TGTGCCAGCAGTTTTTGGGGGGGGGCCTCGAATGAGCAGTTCTTC. The chain links TRBV6-5 to TRBJ2-1; maybe TRBD2 (7 bases). Germline-derived CDR1 and CDR2 are MNHEY and SVGAGI. The CDR3 contains 15 residues. Trimming stripped 4 bases from V and 7 bases from J, with 17 bases between.

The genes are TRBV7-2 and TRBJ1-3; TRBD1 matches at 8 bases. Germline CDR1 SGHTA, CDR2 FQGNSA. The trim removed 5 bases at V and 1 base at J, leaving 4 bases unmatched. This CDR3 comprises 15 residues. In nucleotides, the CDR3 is TGTGCCAGCAGCCCGACAGGGGAGTCTGGAAACACCATATATTTT. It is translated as CASSPTGESGNTIYF.

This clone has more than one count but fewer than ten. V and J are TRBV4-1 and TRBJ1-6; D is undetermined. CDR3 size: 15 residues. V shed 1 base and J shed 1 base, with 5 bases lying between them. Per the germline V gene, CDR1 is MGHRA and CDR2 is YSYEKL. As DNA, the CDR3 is TGCGCCAGCAGCCAAGCAGGATCCTATAATTCACCCCTCCACTTT. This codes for CASSQAGSYNSPLHF.

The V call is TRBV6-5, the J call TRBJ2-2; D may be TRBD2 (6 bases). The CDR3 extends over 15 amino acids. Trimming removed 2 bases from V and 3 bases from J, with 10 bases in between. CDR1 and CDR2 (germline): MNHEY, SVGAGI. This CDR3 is CASSYGGLHTGELFF. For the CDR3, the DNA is TGTGCCAGCAGTTACGGGGGACTGCACACCGGGGAGCTGTTTTTT.

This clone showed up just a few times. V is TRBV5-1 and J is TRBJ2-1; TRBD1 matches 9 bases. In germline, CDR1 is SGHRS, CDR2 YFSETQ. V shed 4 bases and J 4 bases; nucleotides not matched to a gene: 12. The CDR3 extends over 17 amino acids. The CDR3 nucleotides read TGCGCCAGCAGCCTGACCGGGGGGACAGGGCCGTACAATGAGCAGTTCTTC. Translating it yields CASSLTGGTGPYNEQFF.